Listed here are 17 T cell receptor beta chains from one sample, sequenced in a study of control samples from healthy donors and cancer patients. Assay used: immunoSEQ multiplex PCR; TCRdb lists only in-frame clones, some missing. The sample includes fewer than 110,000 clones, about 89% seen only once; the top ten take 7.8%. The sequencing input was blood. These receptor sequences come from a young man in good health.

The CDR3 spells CASSQGGRGEYYQPQHF. The CDR3 nucleotides read TGTGCCAGCAGCCAAGGCGGGAGGGGCGAATATTATCAGCCCCAGCATTTT. This chain connects TRBV3-1 (or the pseudogene TRBV3-2) to TRBJ1-5, with a possible D match to TRBD1 (5 bases). Per the germline V gene, CDR1 is LGHDT and CDR2 is YNNKEL (reference sequence). V was pared by 1 base and J by 5 bases, with 18 bases between. There are 17 residues in the CDR3.

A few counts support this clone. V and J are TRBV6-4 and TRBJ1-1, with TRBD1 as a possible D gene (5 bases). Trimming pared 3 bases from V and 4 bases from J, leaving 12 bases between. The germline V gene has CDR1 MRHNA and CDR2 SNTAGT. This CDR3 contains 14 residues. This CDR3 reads CASSEVPQGTEAFF. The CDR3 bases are TGTGCCAGCAGTGAGGTACCTCAGGGCACTGAAGCTTTCTTT.

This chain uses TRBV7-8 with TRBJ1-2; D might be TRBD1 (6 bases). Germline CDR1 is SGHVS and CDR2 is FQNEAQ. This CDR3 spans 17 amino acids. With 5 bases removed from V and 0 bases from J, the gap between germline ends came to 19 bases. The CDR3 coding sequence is TGTGCCAGCAGCCTCGGGTCGACAGGAATATCTAACTATGGCTACACCTTC. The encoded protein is CASSLGSTGISNYGYTF.

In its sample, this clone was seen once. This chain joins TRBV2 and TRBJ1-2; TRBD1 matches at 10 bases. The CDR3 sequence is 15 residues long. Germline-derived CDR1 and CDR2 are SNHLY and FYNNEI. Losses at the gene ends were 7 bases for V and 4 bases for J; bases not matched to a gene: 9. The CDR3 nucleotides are TGTGCCAGCATCGAAGGACAGGGGGTTTTCTATGGCTACACCTTC. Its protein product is CASIEGQGVFYGYTF. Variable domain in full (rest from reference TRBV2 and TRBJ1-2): EPEVTQTPSHQVTQMGQEVILRCVPISNHLYFYWYRQILGQKVEFLVSFYNNEISEKSEIFDDQFSVERPDGSNFTLKIRSTKLEDSAMYFCASIEGQGVFYGYTFGSGTRLTVV.

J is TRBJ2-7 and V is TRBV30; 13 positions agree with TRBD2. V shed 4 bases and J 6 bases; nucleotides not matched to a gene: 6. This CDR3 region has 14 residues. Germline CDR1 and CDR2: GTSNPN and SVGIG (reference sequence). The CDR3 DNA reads TGTGCCTGGAATGGACTAGCGGGAGAGCGCGAGCAGTACTTC. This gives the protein CAWNGLAGEREQYF.

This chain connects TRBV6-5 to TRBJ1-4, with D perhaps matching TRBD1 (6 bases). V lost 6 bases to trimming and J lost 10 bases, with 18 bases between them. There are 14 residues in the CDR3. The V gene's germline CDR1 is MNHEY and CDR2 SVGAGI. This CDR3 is CASRNSGVVGKLFF. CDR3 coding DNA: TGTGCCAGCAGGAACTCAGGGGTGGTCGGAAAACTGTTTTTT.

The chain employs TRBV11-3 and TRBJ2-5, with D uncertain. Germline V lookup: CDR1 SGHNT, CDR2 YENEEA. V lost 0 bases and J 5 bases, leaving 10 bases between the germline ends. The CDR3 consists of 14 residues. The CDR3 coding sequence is TGTGCCAGCAGCTTAGATCGAGCAACGGAGACCCAGTACTTC. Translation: CASSLDRATETQYF. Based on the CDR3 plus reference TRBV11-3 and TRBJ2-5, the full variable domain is EAGVVQSPRYKIIEKKQPVAFWCNPISGHNTLYWYLQNLGQGPELLIRYENEEAVDDSQLPKDRFSAERLKGVDSTLKIQPAELGDSAVYLCASSLDRATETQYFGPGTRLLVL.

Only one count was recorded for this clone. The CDR3 nucleotides read TGTGCCAGCAGCCGAGGGGCAGCAAATCAGCCCCAGCATTTT. Translating it yields CASSRGAANQPQHF. This chain connects TRBV25-1 to TRBJ1-5; tentatively, D is TRBD1 (5 bases). The germline gives CDR1 MGHDK, CDR2 SYGVNS. The CDR3 spans 14 residues. V lost 6 bases to trimming and J lost 4 bases, with 13 bases between them.

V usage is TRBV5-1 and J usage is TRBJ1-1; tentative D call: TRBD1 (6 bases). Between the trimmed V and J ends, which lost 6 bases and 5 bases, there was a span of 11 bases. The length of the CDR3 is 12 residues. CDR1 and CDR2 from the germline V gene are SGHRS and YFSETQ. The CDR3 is CASKKGGTEAFF. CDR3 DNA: TGCGCCAGCAAAAAGGGGGGAACTGAAGCTTTCTTT.

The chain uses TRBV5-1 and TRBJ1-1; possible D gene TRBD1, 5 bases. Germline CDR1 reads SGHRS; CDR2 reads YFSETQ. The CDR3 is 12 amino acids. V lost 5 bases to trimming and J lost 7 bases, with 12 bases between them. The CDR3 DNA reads TGCGCCAGCAGACGCGACAGCGGTGAAGCTTTCTTT. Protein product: CASRRDSGEAFF.

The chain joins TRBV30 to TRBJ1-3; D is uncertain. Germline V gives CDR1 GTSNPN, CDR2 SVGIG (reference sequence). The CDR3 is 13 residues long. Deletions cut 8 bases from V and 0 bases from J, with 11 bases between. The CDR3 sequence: CAGIGFSGNTIYF. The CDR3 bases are TGTGCCGGCATCGGGTTCTCTGGAAACACCATATATTTT.

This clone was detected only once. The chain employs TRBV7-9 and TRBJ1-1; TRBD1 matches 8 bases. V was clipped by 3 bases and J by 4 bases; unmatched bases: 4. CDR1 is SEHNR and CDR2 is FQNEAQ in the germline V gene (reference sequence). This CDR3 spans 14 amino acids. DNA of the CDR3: TGTGCCAGCAGCTTCTCAGGGGGCCGCACTGAAGCTTTCTTT. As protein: CASSFSGGRTEAFF.

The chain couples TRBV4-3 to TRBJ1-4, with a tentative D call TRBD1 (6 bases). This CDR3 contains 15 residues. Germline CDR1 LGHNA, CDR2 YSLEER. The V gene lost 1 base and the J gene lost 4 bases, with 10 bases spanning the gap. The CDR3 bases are TGCGCCAGCAGCCAAGGGACAGCTCATAATGAAAAACTGTTTTTT. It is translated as CASSQGTAHNEKLFF.

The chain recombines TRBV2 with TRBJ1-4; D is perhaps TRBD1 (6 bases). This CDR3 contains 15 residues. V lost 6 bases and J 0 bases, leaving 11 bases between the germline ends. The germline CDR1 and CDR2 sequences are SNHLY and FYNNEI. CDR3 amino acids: CASRYREATNEKLFF. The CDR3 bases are TGTGCCAGCAGATACAGGGAAGCAACTAATGAAAAACTGTTTTTT.

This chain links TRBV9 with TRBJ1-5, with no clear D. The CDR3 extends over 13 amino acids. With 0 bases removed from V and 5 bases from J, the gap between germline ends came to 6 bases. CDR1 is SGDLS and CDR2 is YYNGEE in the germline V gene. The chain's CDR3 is CASSVAGDQPQHF. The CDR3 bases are TGTGCCAGCAGCGTAGCTGGGGATCAGCCCCAGCATTTT. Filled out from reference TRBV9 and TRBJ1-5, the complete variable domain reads DSGVTQTPKHLITATGQRVTLRCSPRSGDLSVYWYQQSLDQGLQFLIQYYNGEERAKGNILERFSAQQFPDLHSELNLSSLELGDSALYFCASSVAGDQPQHFGDGTRLSIL.

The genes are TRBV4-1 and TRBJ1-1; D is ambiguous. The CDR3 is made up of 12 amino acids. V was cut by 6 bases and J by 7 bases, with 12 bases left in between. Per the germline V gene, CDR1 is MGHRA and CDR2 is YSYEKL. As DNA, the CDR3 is TGCGCCAGCAGTCTCGTATTGGGTGAAGCTTTCTTT. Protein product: CASSLVLGEAFF.

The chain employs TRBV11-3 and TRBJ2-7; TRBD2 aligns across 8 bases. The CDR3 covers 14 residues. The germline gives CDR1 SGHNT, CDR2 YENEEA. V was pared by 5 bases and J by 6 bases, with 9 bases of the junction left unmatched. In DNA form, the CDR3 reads TGTGCCAGCAGCCCGAATAGCGGGAAGGGCGAGCAGTACTTC. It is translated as CASSPNSGKGEQYF.